Following are 14 T cell receptor beta chains from one sample sequenced in a study of CD8+ T cells in alopecia areata. Reverse transcribed after extraction, RNA yielded cDNA as the sequencing template. Profiled with immunoSEQ multiplex PCR; TCRdb holds only in-frame clones, not every one. Of 180,000 or so clones in the sample, about 53% were seen once. Treatment described: oral pan-JAK inhibitor, 5-10 mg twice daily. Specimen: CD8+ T cells sorted from blood, collected at week 24, from a patient treated with tofacitinib. Receptors originate from a human donor with alopecia areata.

This clone was detected only a few times. The genes are TRBV29-1 and TRBJ2-3; 10 nucleotides align to TRBD2. In germline, CDR1 is SQVTM, CDR2 ANQGSEA. V shed 5 bases and J 1 base; nucleotides not matched to a gene: 9. This CDR3 contains 16 residues. The CDR3 region is CSVLGITSGGTDTQYF. CDR3 in DNA: TGCAGCGTTCTGGGGATCACTAGCGGGGGCACAGATACGCAGTATTTT.

This clone was seen repeatedly, ten times or more. The chain is built from TRBV6-6 and TRBJ1-4; D is unresolved. The V end was cut by 2 bases, the J end by 0 bases, with 10 bases between. The CDR3 length is 16 residues. The germline CDR1 and CDR2 sequences are MNHNY and SVGAGI (reference sequence). The CDR3 sequence: CASSYGPGATNEKLFF. CDR3 nucleotides: TGTGCCAGCAGTTACGGTCCAGGTGCAACTAATGAAAAACTGTTTTTT.

In this sample, this clone turned up a few times. The gene calls are TRBV7-8 and TRBJ2-5; TRBD1 might be the D (5 bases). V lost 0 bases and J lost 2, with 10 bases in between. The CDR3 runs to 15 residues. CDR1 is SGHVS, CDR2 FQNEAQ, per germline. CDR3 nucleotides: TGTGCCAGCAGCTTAGCGGGCAGGGATCAAGAGACCCAGTACTTC. This codes for CASSLAGRDQETQYF.

The chain has TRBV6-1 and TRBJ1-5; 7 bases map to TRBD1. Germline loops: CDR1 MNHNS, CDR2 SASEGT. There are 15 residues in the CDR3. After removal of 4 bases from V and 4 bases from J, the junction contained 7 bases not matched to a gene. The CDR3 loop reads CASSARDRSNQPQHF. CDR3 bases: TGTGCCAGCAGTGCCCGGGACAGAAGTAATCAGCCCCAGCATTTT.

This rearrangement joins TRBV13 to TRBJ2-1; D gene unclear. The CDR3 has 16 amino acids. V lost 2 bases, J lost 0 bases, and 11 bases lay in between. Germline assignment: CDR1 PRHDT and CDR2 FYEKMQ (reference sequence). In nucleotides, the CDR3 is TGTGCCAGCAGCTTATTCGCATTTAGCTCCTACAATGAGCAGTTCTTC. Its protein is CASSLFAFSSYNEQFF.

The rearrangement uses TRBV5-6 and TRBJ2-2; 7 bases fit TRBD1. V lost 3 bases to trimming and J lost 8 bases; unmatched junction nucleotides: 4. From germline, CDR1 is SGHDT and CDR2 YYEEEE. The CDR3 consists of 13 residues. The CDR3 loop reads CASSWTGSGELFF. As DNA, the CDR3 is TGTGCCAGCAGCTGGACAGGTTCGGGGGAGCTGTTTTTT.

The genes are TRBV7-9 and TRBJ2-2, with TRBD1 identical over 9 bases. V lost 8 bases, J lost 3 bases, and 7 bases stayed unmatched. There are 15 residues in the CDR3. The germline V gene encodes CDR1 SEHNR and CDR2 FQNEAQ (reference sequence). For the CDR3, the DNA is TGTGCCAGCCCTCCGGGACAGGGATACACCGGGGAGCTGTTTTTT. Translated, it gives CASPPGQGYTGELFF.

The rearrangement joins TRBV2 to TRBJ1-6; maybe TRBD1 (5 bases). Germline-derived CDR1 and CDR2 are SNHLY and FYNNEI. The ends were cut back, 8 bases at V and 1 base at J, with 12 bases in the middle. The CDR3 is made up of 15 amino acids. CDR3 protein: CASQPGESYNSPLHF. The DNA for the CDR3 is TGTGCCAGCCAGCCGGGGGAGTCCTATAATTCACCCCTCCACTTT.

This clone has just a few counts. The chain joins TRBV4-3 to TRBJ2-1; possible D gene TRBD1, 6 bases. V lost 3 bases to trimming and J lost 8 bases, with 11 bases between them. The CDR3 has 13 amino acids. Germline CDR1 is LGHNA and CDR2 is YSLEER. This CDR3 reads CASSQNEGDEQFF. Written as DNA, the CDR3 is TGCGCCAGCAGCCAGAACGAGGGGGATGAGCAGTTCTTC.

Here the CDR3 reads CASSSHIDTQYF. For the CDR3, the DNA is TGTGCCAGCAGCTCCCACATAGATACGCAGTATTTT. The chain couples TRBV5-6 to TRBJ2-3; D is uncertain. V gave up 3 bases and J gave up 5 bases, with 7 bases separating them. The CDR3 contains 12 residues. Germline V gene data show CDR1 as SGHDT and CDR2 as YYEEEE.

This clone was seen only a few times. The genes are TRBV28 and TRBJ1-1, with D unclear. Germline values: CDR1 MDHEN, CDR2 SYDVKM. Deletions cut 3 bases from V and 0 bases from J, with 8 bases between. This CDR3 has 14 residues. CDR3 protein: CASSFQNLNTEAFF. In DNA form, the CDR3 reads TGTGCCAGCAGTTTTCAAAACCTGAACACTGAAGCTTTCTTT.

This CDR3 is CASSDQGRVVEPPLHF. In DNA, the CDR3 is TGTGCCAGCAGTGATCAGGGCAGGGTGGTTGAGCCACCCCTCCACTTT. The chain employs TRBV25-1 and TRBJ1-6; D possibly corresponds to TRBD1 (5 bases). CDR1 MGHDK and CDR2 SYGVNS come from the germline V gene. The CDR3 spans 16 residues. V lost 3 bases to trimming and J lost 11 bases, with 20 bases between them.

The gene calls are TRBV11-2 and TRBJ2-7, with a possible D match to TRBD1 (5 bases). Deletions cut 5 bases from V and 7 bases from J, with 18 bases between. CDR1 and CDR2 (germline): SGHAT, FQNNGV. The length of the CDR3 is 14 residues. The CDR3 sequence: CASSPRGRDGEQYF. The CDR3 nucleotides are TGTGCCAGCAGCCCAAGGGGAAGGGATGGGGAGCAGTACTTC.

The V call is TRBV9, the J call TRBJ1-5, with D hard to call. Germline CDR1 SGDLS, CDR2 YYNGEE. Trimming removed 0 bases at V and 3 bases at J, with 10 bases between. The CDR3 is 15 amino acids. CDR3 DNA: TGTGCCAGCAGCGTAGCCGGAGGGTCCAATCAGCCCCAGCATTTT. It codes for CASSVAGGSNQPQHF.